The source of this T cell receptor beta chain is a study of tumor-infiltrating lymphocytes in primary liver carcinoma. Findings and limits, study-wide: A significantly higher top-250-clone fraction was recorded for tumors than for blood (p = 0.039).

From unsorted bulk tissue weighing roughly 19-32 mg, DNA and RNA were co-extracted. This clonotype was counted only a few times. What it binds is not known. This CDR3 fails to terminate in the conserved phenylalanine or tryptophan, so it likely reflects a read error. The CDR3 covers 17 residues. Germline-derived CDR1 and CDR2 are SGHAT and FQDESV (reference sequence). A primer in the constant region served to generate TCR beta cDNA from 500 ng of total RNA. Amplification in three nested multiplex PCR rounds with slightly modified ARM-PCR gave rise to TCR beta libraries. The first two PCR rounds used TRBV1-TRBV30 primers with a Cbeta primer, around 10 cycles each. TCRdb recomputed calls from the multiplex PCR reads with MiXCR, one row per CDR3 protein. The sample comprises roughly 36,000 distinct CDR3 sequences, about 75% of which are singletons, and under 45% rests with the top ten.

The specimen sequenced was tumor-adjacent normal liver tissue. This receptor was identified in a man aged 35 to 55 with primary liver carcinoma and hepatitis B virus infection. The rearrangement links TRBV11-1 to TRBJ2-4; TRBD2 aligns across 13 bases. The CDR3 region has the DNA TGTGCCAGCAGTTTTCCCGGGACTAGCGGGATCAAAAATATTCAGTACATC. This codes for CASSFPGTSGIKNIQYI.